The clone carrying this T cell receptor (beta chain) was recorded at least ten times. These data come from a study of T-cell reconstitution after alpha-beta-depleted transplantation in children. From germline, CDR1 is SGHKS and CDR2 YYEKEE (reference sequence). Trimming took 5 bases from V and 3 from J; bases not matched to a gene: 8. The CDR3 is 15 amino acids. TCRbeta library construction was performed incorporating unique molecular identifiers. TCRdb reanalysed the PCR reads using MiXCR and keeps one entry per CDR3 protein. The table includes around 200,000 distinct CDR3 sequences, over 5.5% detected once.

This chain connects TRBV5-5 to TRBJ2-7; 10 bases map to TRBD1. This TCR was sampled from a human donor who donated a stem cell graft to a child with Wiskott-Aldrich syndrome. The sequenced sample was PBMCs from the stem cell graft donor, obtained from the stem cell graft. DNA of the CDR3: TGTGCCAGCAGGGCCGGGACAGGGGACTTCTACGAGCAGTACTTC. Translated, it gives CASRAGTGDFYEQYF.